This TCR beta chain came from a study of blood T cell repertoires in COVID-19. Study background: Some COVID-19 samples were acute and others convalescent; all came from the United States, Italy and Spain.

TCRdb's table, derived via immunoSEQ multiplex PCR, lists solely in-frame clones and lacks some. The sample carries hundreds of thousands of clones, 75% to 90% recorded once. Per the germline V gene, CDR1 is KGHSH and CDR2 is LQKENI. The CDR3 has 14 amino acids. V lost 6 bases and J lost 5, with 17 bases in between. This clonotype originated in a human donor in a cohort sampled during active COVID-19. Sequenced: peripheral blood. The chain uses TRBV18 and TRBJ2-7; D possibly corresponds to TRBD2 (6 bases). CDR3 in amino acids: CASSLSGEGHEQYF. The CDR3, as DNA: TGTGCCAGCTCCCTTAGCGGAGAAGGCCACGAGCAGTACTTC.